The source of this T cell receptor beta chain is a study of tumor-infiltrating lymphocytes in primary liver carcinoma. Whole-study context: Patients, male and female, were 30 to 69 years old. Staged T1-T3 N0M0, the tumors had sizes that ranged from roughly 4 to 11 cm across. Study-wide points: Tumor-adjacent and tumor-blood pairs shared less of their repertoires than tumor region pairs shared.

Total RNA amounting to 500 ng was the source from which TCR beta cDNA was made with a constant-region primer. Library construction for TCR beta comprised three nested multiplex PCR rounds performed with slightly modified ARM-PCR. TRBV1-TRBV30 forward primers paired with a C-beta reverse primer were used in the first two PCR rounds, which ran roughly 9 cycles each. TCRdb independently ran MiXCR on the multiplex PCR reads; one entry per CDR3 protein. The table records over 75,000 distinct CDR3 sequences, about 73% of them present only once. Concerning this clonotype itself: Its target is not known. A read error may produce the germline difference seen at one junction end.

Germline-derived CDR1 and CDR2 are SGHAT and FQNNGV. This CDR3 is built from 13 residues. From around 18-30 mg of unsorted bulk tissue, DNA and RNA were co-extracted together. Patients had chronic HBV infection and were treatment-naive. Sample: tumor-adjacent normal liver tissue. The receptor's source is a man aged 35 to 55 with primary liver carcinoma and hepatitis B virus infection. The chain links TRBV11-2 to TRBJ2-2, with D hard to call. The CDR3 spells CASSLGPNGELFF. CDR3 sequence (DNA): TGTGCCAGCAGTTTAGGTCCTAACGGGGAGCTGTTTTTT.